What follows are 24 T cell receptor beta chains derived from one specimen sequenced in a study of neoadjuvant nivolumab and ipilimumab in lung cancer. Sequenced by immunoSEQ multiplex PCR; TCRdb stores in-frame clones only, minus some. The sample has around 30,000 clones, 75% to 85% seen once. Sequences were derived from tumor tissue, sampled after neoadjuvant nivolumab, alone or with ipilimumab, at or shortly before surgery. The receptor set was obtained from an adult with non-small cell lung cancer.

The V gene is TRBV7-9, the J gene TRBJ2-7; D is possibly TRBD1 or TRBD2 (6 bases each). V lost 3 bases and J 5 bases, leaving 17 bases between the germline ends. In germline, CDR1 is SEHNR, CDR2 FQNEAQ (reference sequence). There are 15 residues in the CDR3. The CDR3 here is CASSFLWGASDEQYF. The CDR3 region has the DNA TGTGCCAGCAGCTTCCTCTGGGGGGCGAGCGACGAGCAGTACTTC.

This chain joins TRBV30 and TRBJ2-1; 7 positions match TRBD2. Germline assignment: CDR1 GTSNPN and CDR2 SVGIG (reference sequence). This CDR3 has 15 amino acids. With V trimmed by 0 bases and J by 2 bases, 4 bases remained unmatched. CDR3 residues: CAWSVGSGAYNEQFF. The CDR3 coding sequence is TGTGCCTGGAGTGTAGGAAGCGGGGCCTACAATGAGCAGTTCTTC.

The CDR3, as DNA: TGTGCCAGCAGCTACAACCTAGCGGGACCCTACAATGAGCAGTTCTTC. Amino acids: CASSYNLAGPYNEQFF. The gene calls are TRBV5-6 and TRBJ2-1, with 9 positions matching TRBD2. The length of the CDR3 is 16 residues. V shed 3 bases and J 2 bases; nucleotides not matched to a gene: 6. Germline CDR1 reads SGHDT; CDR2 reads YYEEEE.

This clone was seen a single time. The CDR3 is CASSEGGNNQPQHF. The CDR3 region has the DNA TGCGCCAGCAGCGAGGGCGGGAACAATCAGCCCCAGCATTTT. The chain uses TRBV5-1 and TRBJ1-5; D is undetermined. The CDR3 runs 14 residues. CDR1 and CDR2 from the germline V gene are SGHRS and YFSETQ. Between the trimmed V and J ends, which lost 4 bases and 3 bases, there was a span of 11 bases.

This chain's CDR3 is CASSVFGGLGISGYTF. CDR3 in DNA: TGTGCCAGCAGCGTATTTGGAGGGCTTGGTATCTCTGGCTACACCTTC. This rearrangement joins TRBV9 to TRBJ1-2, with D hard to call. Germline V gives CDR1 SGDLS, CDR2 YYNGEE. CDR3 length: 16 amino acids. Trimming left V 1 base short and J 7 bases short, with 20 bases between.

This clone showed up just once. The chain employs TRBV5-4 and TRBJ2-3, with 10 bases matching TRBD2. CDR3 length: 19 residues. The V segment lost 1 base and the J segment 4 bases; nucleotides outside the gene matches: 15. Per the germline V gene, CDR1 is SGHNT and CDR2 is YYREEE (reference sequence). The CDR3 DNA reads as TGTGCCAGCAGCTTGTTGATACTAGCGGGATCTGGAAGCGCAGATACGCAGTATTTT. Protein sequence: CASSLLILAGSGSADTQYF.

This clone has just one count. This chain uses TRBV7-2 with TRBJ2-7, with D unresolved. Per germline, CDR1 SGHTA and CDR2 FQGNSA. There are 12 residues in the CDR3. The V gene lost 1 base and the J gene lost 3 bases, with 4 bases spanning the gap. The CDR3 reads CASSLGDYEQYF. The CDR3 DNA reads TGTGCCAGCAGCTTAGGAGACTACGAGCAGTACTTC.

V is TRBV29-1 and J is TRBJ2-7, with TRBD2 as a possible D gene (7 bases). Germline-derived CDR1 and CDR2 are SQVTM and ANQGSEA. CDR3 size: 12 residues. Trimming cost V 6 bases and J 6 bases, with 15 bases left between them. The CDR3 bases are TGCAGCGTCCAAAAGGGAGGGGGCGAGCAGTACTTC. Its protein is CSVQKGGGEQYF.

V usage is TRBV7-9 and J usage is TRBJ2-3; D is possibly TRBD1 (6 bases). Germline V CDR1 and CDR2: SEHNR, FQNEAQ (reference sequence). Deletions cut 6 bases from V and 2 bases from J, with 15 bases between. The CDR3 contains 15 residues. CDR3 DNA sequence: TGTGCCAGCAGTCTATTCCGGGACAACACAGATACGCAGTATTTT. It encodes CASSLFRDNTDTQYF.

J is TRBJ1-1 and V is TRBV6-1, with no clear D. Trimming shortened V by 5 bases and J by 3 bases, and 10 bases separated the two germline ends. Germline V gene sequence: CDR1 MNHNS, CDR2 SASEGT. This CDR3 comprises 13 residues. DNA of the CDR3: TGTGCCAGCAGTCCCATACGCGACACTGAAGCTTTCTTT. Its translation: CASSPIRDTEAFF.

The chain has TRBV4-1 and TRBJ2-5, with TRBD2 matching 11 bases. This CDR3 spans 18 amino acids. Germline loops: CDR1 MGHRA, CDR2 YSYEKL. Trimming removed 0 bases from V and 2 bases from J; junction bases left unmatched: 8. CDR3 DNA: TGCGCCAGCAGCCAAGATAAGGGGCTAGCGGGGGGTCAAGAGACCCAGTACTTC. It is translated as CASSQDKGLAGGQETQYF.

This clone was observed once. The same CDR3 also results from other DNA sequences found in this sample. The chain couples TRBV30 to TRBJ1-1, with no clear D. The germline gives CDR1 GTSNPN, CDR2 SVGIG (reference sequence). The CDR3 runs to 14 residues. V lost 0 bases and J 2 bases, leaving 10 bases between the germline ends. CDR3 coding DNA: TGTGCCTGGAGTGTAGCAGGCCTAAACACTGAAGCTTTCTTT. The encoded protein is CAWSVAGLNTEAFF.

The chain carries TRBV7-2 and TRBJ1-1; the D gene is possibly TRBD1 (5 bases). Trimming removed 5 bases at V and 11 bases at J, with 15 bases between. There are 12 residues in the CDR3. CDR1 and CDR2 from the germline V gene are SGHTA and FQGNSA. The CDR3 bases are TGTGCCAGCAGCACTAATGGCAGGGCGGCTTTCTTT. Translated: CASSTNGRAAFF.

This clone was found once. The V and J genes are TRBV6-5 and TRBJ2-1; the D is unclear. Between the trimmed V and J ends, which lost 4 bases and 6 bases, there was a span of 4 bases. This CDR3 has 11 amino acids. CDR1 and CDR2 (germline): MNHEY, SVGAGI. In DNA form, the CDR3 reads TGTGCCAGCAGTTGGTCCAATGAGCAGTTCTTC. Its protein is CASSWSNEQFF.

The chain joins TRBV7-2 to TRBJ2-1, with TRBD2 identical over 7 bases. The CDR3 spans 16 residues. The V and J ends lost 0 bases and 5 bases, in that order; junction bases with no gene match: 7. Germline V gives CDR1 SGHTA, CDR2 FQGNSA. The CDR3 reads CASSLALGLRHNEQFF. CDR3 in DNA: TGTGCCAGCAGCTTAGCGTTGGGACTACGACACAATGAGCAGTTCTTC.

CDR3 DNA: TGTGCCATCAGCACAGGGGACACTGAAGCTTTCTTT. Translating it yields CAISTGDTEAFF. The chain recombines TRBV10-3 with TRBJ1-1; TRBD1 matches at 7 bases. The V and J ends lost 6 bases and 3 bases, in that order; junction bases with no gene match: 1. The CDR3 sequence is 12 residues long. Germline V gives CDR1 ENHRY, CDR2 SYGVKD.

V and J are TRBV6-6 and TRBJ1-1; tentatively, D is TRBD1 (6 bases). Looked up from germline, CDR1 is MNHNY and CDR2 is SVGAGI (reference sequence). V was trimmed by 4 bases and J by 5 bases, leaving 14 bases between them. The CDR3 is made up of 14 amino acids. The CDR3 reads CASSLTEGVTEAFF. CDR3 nucleotide sequence: TGTGCCAGCAGTTTGACTGAGGGGGTTACTGAAGCTTTCTTT.

This chain uses TRBV29-1 with TRBJ2-7, with 11 bases matching TRBD1. The germline V gene has CDR1 SQVTM and CDR2 ANQGSEA. The CDR3 contains 14 residues. J lost 0 bases, V lost 6 bases, and 4 bases had no gene match. The CDR3 region has the DNA TGCAGCGTCGCCGGGACAGGGGGCTCCTACGAGCAGTACTTC. Residues: CSVAGTGGSYEQYF.

The V call is TRBV7-9, the J call TRBJ2-7; D perhaps matches TRBD1 (5 bases). Trimming removed 1 base from V and 6 bases from J, with 16 bases in between. The CDR3 spans 15 residues. CDR1 SEHNR and CDR2 FQNEAQ come from the germline V gene (reference sequence). CDR3 in DNA: TGTGCCAGCAGCTTAGTTGTGGGCCAGGGTGGCGAGCAGTACTTC. Amino acid sequence: CASSLVVGQGGEQYF. Full variable domain (remainder filled in from reference TRBV7-9 and TRBJ2-7): DTGVSQNPRHKITKRGQNVTFRCDPISEHNRLYWYRQTLGQGPEFLTYFQNEAQLEKSRLLSDRFSAERPKGSFSTLEIQRTEQGDSAMYLCASSLVVGQGGEQYFGPGTRLTVT.

This clone was observed once. Here the CDR3 reads CASSLSPRQGRNEQFF. The CDR3 region has the DNA TGTGCCAGCAGTTTATCCCCAAGACAGGGAAGAAATGAGCAGTTCTTC. The rearrangement joins TRBV27 to TRBJ2-1; 7 bases are shared with TRBD1. The junction had 9 bases not matched to a gene; V was cut back by 0 bases and J by 7 bases. Germline CDR1 MNHEY, CDR2 SMNVEV (reference sequence). The CDR3 totals 16 residues.

J is TRBJ2-7 and V is TRBV5-4; D gene uncertain. The V end was cut by 0 bases, the J end by 2 bases, with 9 bases between. Germline values: CDR1 SGHNT, CDR2 YYREEE (reference sequence). The CDR3 is made up of 14 amino acids. Written as DNA, the CDR3 is TGTGCCAGCAGCTTGGCCCCAGGCCCCTACGAGCAGTACTTC. It codes for CASSLAPGPYEQYF.

The V call is TRBV7-2, the J call TRBJ2-7; D might be TRBD1 (6 bases). The length of the CDR3 is 15 residues. Germline CDR1 is SGHTA and CDR2 is FQGNSA. V lost 4 bases and J lost 0, with 13 bases in between. CDR3 sequence: CASSYDRTSSYEQYF. The CDR3, as DNA: TGTGCCAGCAGCTACGACAGGACAAGCTCCTACGAGCAGTACTTC.

The rearrangement links TRBV7-8 to TRBJ2-7, with 10 bases fitting TRBD2. The CDR3 runs 14 residues. Germline trimming cut 5 bases from V and 6 bases from J; bases unmatched to any gene: 7. From germline, CDR1 is SGHVS and CDR2 FQNEAQ. CDR3 in DNA: TGTGCCAGCAGCCGGACTAGCGGTTCGGGCGAGCAGTACTTC. Amino acid sequence: CASSRTSGSGEQYF.

V is TRBV25-1 and J is TRBJ2-7; perhaps TRBD2 as D (6 bases). V shed 5 bases and J shed 7 bases, with 9 bases lying between them. The CDR3 is 11 residues long. Looked up from germline, CDR1 is MGHDK and CDR2 is SYGVNS. In DNA, the CDR3 is TGTGCCAGCAGTAAGGGGAGGGAGCAGTACTTC. Protein product: CASSKGREQYF.